These 10 T cell receptor beta chains came from one sample sequenced in a study of T cell changes during pregnancy in multiple sclerosis (dated by TCRdb to between 2018 and 2020). Libraries were constructed by the immunoSEQ multiplex PCR assay. Here the immuneACCESS table is served through TCRdb, limited to in-frame sequences with V and J called. Missing clones are a known gap in these copies; in checked studies unresolved V genes cover under half, and the rest lacks a known reason. This sample comprises 90,000 or so clones, nearly 95% of them detected only once. The top ten clones comprise around 1.7% of the sample. The sample here was peripheral blood, taken after pregnancy. The receptors derive from a female donor in good health, enrolled as a control in a pregnancy study.

The rearrangement uses TRBV27 and TRBJ2-2, with 8 bases aligning to TRBD1. Germline V gives CDR1 MNHEY, CDR2 SMNVEV (reference sequence). After removal of 2 bases from V and 3 bases from J, the junction contained 2 bases not matched to a gene. This CDR3 is built from 15 residues. This CDR3 is CASSLETGDTGELFF. CDR3 sequence (DNA): TGTGCCAGCAGTTTAGAGACAGGGGACACCGGGGAGCTGTTTTTT.

The V gene is TRBV5-1, the J gene TRBJ2-7, with 14 bases aligning to TRBD2. From germline, CDR1 is SGHRS and CDR2 YFSETQ. This CDR3 region has 16 residues. V gave up 0 bases and J gave up 4 bases; unmatched junction bases: 3. In nucleotides, the CDR3 is TGCGCCAGCAGCTTGGGGGGGACTAGCGGGAGTTACGAGCAGTACTTC. Protein: CASSLGGTSGSYEQYF.

The chain employs TRBV5-1 and TRBJ1-1, with 7 bases matching TRBD1. V lost 4 bases, J lost 1 base, and 10 bases stayed unmatched. The CDR3 extends over 16 amino acids. Per the germline V gene, CDR1 is SGHRS and CDR2 is YFSETQ. The CDR3: CASSGDSPGRNTEAFF. CDR3 DNA sequence: TGCGCCAGCAGCGGGGACAGTCCCGGAAGGAACACTGAAGCTTTCTTT.

The rearrangement uses TRBV25-1 and TRBJ2-1, with TRBD2 identical over 8 bases. The CDR3 has 16 residues. Trimming removed 2 bases from V and 6 bases from J; junction bases left unmatched: 9. From germline, CDR1 is MGHDK and CDR2 SYGVNS. The CDR3 sequence is CASSEPVPGGLNEQFF. The CDR3 nucleotides read TGTGCCAGCAGTGAACCAGTGCCGGGAGGGCTCAATGAGCAGTTCTTC.

The V and J genes are TRBV28 and TRBJ1-1; D unresolved. Germline V lookup: CDR1 MDHEN, CDR2 SYDVKM. V lost 6 bases, J lost 6 bases, and 14 bases lay in between. The CDR3 runs to 13 residues. CDR3 loop: CASSPPTTPEAFF. The CDR3 DNA sequence: TGTGCCAGCAGCCCCCCGACTACTCCTGAAGCTTTCTTT.

This chain links TRBV6-6 with TRBJ2-5, with D perhaps matching TRBD2 (5 bases). The CDR3 is 14 residues long. Trimming cost V 6 bases and J 4 bases, with 15 bases left between them. The V gene's germline CDR1 is MNHNY and CDR2 SVGAGI (reference sequence). The CDR3 is CASRAPGNRETQYF. CDR3 DNA sequence: TGTGCCAGCAGGGCCCCGGGGAATCGAGAGACCCAGTACTTC.

This chain connects TRBV5-1 to TRBJ2-7; 7 bases match TRBD1. Germline V lookup: CDR1 SGHRS, CDR2 YFSETQ. V dropped 3 bases and J dropped 3; count of bases not matched to a gene: 0. CDR3 length: 12 amino acids. CDR3 sequence reads: CASSWTGYEQYF. DNA of the CDR3: TGCGCCAGCAGCTGGACAGGCTACGAGCAGTACTTC.

This clone was recorded only once. The V call is TRBV7-6, the J call TRBJ2-1; D uncertain. Per the germline V gene, CDR1 is SGHVS and CDR2 is FNYEAQ. Between the trimmed V and J ends, which lost 5 bases and 4 bases, there was a span of 21 bases. The CDR3 extends over 17 amino acids. CDR3 nucleotide sequence: TGTGCCAGCAGCGAAACACAGCCCCAACTGGTATACAATGAGCAGTTCTTC. It yields the protein CASSETQPQLVYNEQFF.

In its sample, this clone was seen once. The chain combines TRBV18 with TRBJ2-5; 13 bases fit TRBD2. V was clipped by 7 bases and J by 5 bases; unmatched bases: 10. CDR1 and CDR2 (germline): KGHSH, LQKENI. CDR3 length: 16 residues. CDR3 loop: CASFRSGTSGTETQYF. The CDR3 bases are TGTGCCAGCTTTCGTTCCGGGACTAGCGGGACTGAGACCCAGTACTTC.

The genes are TRBV5-1 and TRBJ2-6, with D possibly TRBD1 on 6 matching bases. There are 14 residues in the CDR3. Trimming removed 4 bases at V and 4 bases at J, with 9 bases between. Germline V gene lookup returns CDR1 SGHRS and CDR2 YFSETQ. CDR3 amino acids: CASSQGTGANVLTF. In DNA form, the CDR3 reads TGCGCCAGCAGCCAGGGGACCGGGGCCAACGTCCTGACTTTC.